The rows below give T cell receptor beta chains drawn from one sample of a study of control samples from healthy donors and cancer patients. Repertoires were generated with immunoSEQ multiplex PCR, while TCRdb's copy carries only in-frame clones and drops some. The table has roughly 98,000 clones, roughly 93% seen once; the top ten hold approximately 8%. The sample taken for sequencing was blood. The receptors come from a man aged 18 to 29 in good health. Each CDR3 is given with its conserved first and last residue. The D gene is left open where the match is weak. Size values are once, few and many counts, or a class for expanded clones, and some rows have none.

>-|TRBV6-1|TRBJ1-6|-
CASSVEGLVLPQHSPLHF
TGTGCCAGCAGTGTTGAGGGTTTGGTCCTACCCCAGCATTCACCCCTCCACTTT
>-|TRBV6-5|TRBJ1-2|-
CASKGRASLGYGYTF
TGTGCCAGCAAGGGCAGGGCGTCCCTAGGCTATGGCTACACCTTC
>-|TRBV5-6|TRBJ1-2|-
CASSYLTGRYGYTF
TGTGCCAGCAGCTACCTGACGGGCCGCTATGGCTACACCTTC
>-|TRBV3-1/TRBV3-2|TRBJ2-7|-
CASSQAFDSSYEQYF
TGTGCCAGCAGCCAAGCGTTCGACAGCTCCTACGAGCAGTACTTC
>-|TRBV2|TRBJ1-1|-
CASSLLHSRDTEAFF
TGTGCCAGCAGCCTCCTTCATTCTCGGGACACTGAAGCTTTCTTT
>-|TRBV18|TRBJ1-4|-
CASSPRGVATNEKLFF
TGTGCCAGCTCACCAAGAGGGGTTGCAACTAATGAAAAACTGTTTTTT
>-|TRBV14|TRBJ2-7|-
CASSQGAGISYEQYF
TGTGCCAGCAGCCAAGGGGCAGGGATATCCTACGAGCAGTACTTC
>-|TRBV6-5|TRBJ1-2|-
CASSYGNTGPGYTF
TGTGCCAGCAGTTACGGGAATACAGGGCCTGGCTACACCTTC
>-|TRBV30|TRBJ2-2|-
CAWRPLGTGELFF
TGTGCCTGGAGGCCCCTTGGTACCGGGGAGCTGTTTTTT
>-|TRBV6-6|TRBJ1-6|-
CASGNQGSYNSPLHF
TGTGCCAGCGGGAATCAGGGCTCCTATAATTCACCCCTCCACTTT
>TRBD1|TRBV27|TRBJ2-6|-
CASSSPDRGSGGANVLTF
TGTGCCAGCAGTTCCCCAGACAGGGGGTCGGGTGGGGCCAACGTCCTGACTTTC
>-|TRBV30|TRBJ2-7|-
CAWSVHRGVYEQYF
TGTGCCTGGAGTGTACACCGAGGAGTCTACGAGCAGTACTTC
>TRBD1|TRBV6-5|TRBJ1-2|-
CASSSDRVYYGYTF
TGTGCCAGCAGTTCGGACAGGGTTTACTATGGCTACACCTTC
>-|TRBV29-1|TRBJ1-1|-
CSVESGSNTEAFF
TGCAGCGTTGAAAGCGGATCGAACACTGAAGCTTTCTTT
>-|TRBV10-3|TRBJ1-3|-
CAIWGGSGNTIYF
TGTGCCATCTGGGGGGGCTCTGGAAACACCATATATTTT
>-|TRBV7-2|TRBJ2-7|-
CASSLATQGSYEQYF
TGTGCCAGCAGCTTAGCTACCCAGGGGTCCTACGAGCAGTACTTC
>-|TRBV10-3|TRBJ2-7|-
CAISAWSRDYEQYF
TGTGCCATCAGTGCATGGTCACGGGACTACGAGCAGTACTTC
>TRBD1|TRBV2|TRBJ1-2|-
CASSARQGSVGYTF
TGTGCCAGCAGCGCTCGACAGGGCAGCGTTGGCTACACCTTC
>-|TRBV9|TRBJ1-6|-
CASGGGESPLHF
TGTGCCAGCGGAGGGGGGGAATCACCCCTCCACTTT
>TRBD1|TRBV5-1|TRBJ1-2|-
CASSAGGDSSLANYGYTF
TGCGCCAGCAGCGCAGGCGGGGACAGTTCTTTAGCTAACTATGGCTACACCTTC
>-|TRBV5-6|TRBJ1-2|-
CASSFTTTRAGDGYTF
TGTGCCAGCAGCTTTACCACAACGAGGGCTGGGGATGGCTACACCTTC
>-|TRBV27|TRBJ1-5|-
CASSLAGGNQPQHF
TGTGCCAGCAGTTTAGCAGGGGGCAATCAGCCCCAGCATTTT
>-|TRBV5-1|TRBJ1-5|-
CASRREDRSGNQPQHF
TGCGCCAGCAGGAGAGAAGACAGGTCCGGTAATCAGCCCCAGCATTTT
>-|TRBV2|TRBJ1-1|-
CASRRGWGAGAEAFF
TGTGCCAGCAGGCGAGGTTGGGGGGCAGGAGCTGAAGCTTTCTTT
>-|TRBV18|TRBJ1-4|-
CASSLADLTNEKLFF
TGTGCCAGCTCACTCGCGGACCTAACTAATGAAAAACTGTTTTTT
>-|TRBV19|TRBJ1-5|once
CASSTLVRQRRYSNQPQHF
TGTGCCAGTAGTACACTTGTCAGACAGAGACGATATAGCAATCAGCCCCAGCATTTT
>-|TRBV3-1/TRBV3-2|TRBJ1-3|-
CASSQDLGRAAPGNTIYF
TGTGCCAGCAGCCAAGATCTTGGCAGGGCCGCCCCTGGAAACACCATATATTTT
>-|TRBV10-3|TRBJ1-1|-
CAINSGLRGDRAFF
TGTGCCATCAATTCCGGACTGAGAGGGGACCGAGCTTTCTTT
>-|TRBV6-2/TRBV6-3|TRBJ1-5|-
CASSYLRSVSNQPQHF
TGTGCCAGCAGTTACTTACGGTCGGTTAGCAATCAGCCCCAGCATTTT
>TRBD1|TRBV9|TRBJ1-2|-
CASSAGTGGDGYTF
TGTGCCAGCAGCGCTGGGACAGGGGGAGACGGCTACACCTTC
>-|TRBV2|TRBJ2-3|-
CASSELREYGTDTQYF
TGTGCCAGCAGTGAGTTGAGGGAGTATGGCACAGATACGCAGTATTTT
>TRBD1|TRBV5-1|TRBJ2-2|-
CASSPARGPTGELFF
TGCGCCAGCAGCCCGGCGAGGGGGCCCACCGGGGAGCTGTTTTTT
>TRBD1|TRBV12-5|TRBJ1-4|-
CASGTGVTNEKLFF
TGTGCTAGTGGCACAGGGGTTACTAATGAAAAACTGTTTTTT
>TRBD1|TRBV5-1|TRBJ2-2|-
CASSPRMTGKATGELFF
TGCGCCAGCAGCCCCCGAATGACAGGGAAAGCCACCGGGGAGCTGTTTTTT
>TRBD1|TRBV18|TRBJ1-2|-
CASSPGQVSNYGYTF
TGTGCCAGCTCACCTGGACAGGTGTCTAACTATGGCTACACCTTC
>-|TRBV7-3|TRBJ2-1|-
CASSLGSGVGNEQFF
TGTGCCAGCAGCTTAGGATCTGGCGTTGGCAATGAGCAGTTCTTC
>-|TRBV7-9|TRBJ2-1|once
CASSFLASGYNEQFF
TGTGCCAGCAGCTTCCTAGCGTCTGGTTACAATGAGCAGTTCTTC
>-|TRBV2|TRBJ2-1|-
CASKTSHVAGEQFF
TGTGCCAGCAAAACTTCCCACGTCGCGGGTGAGCAGTTCTTC
>-|TRBV28|TRBJ1-2|-
CASSLGRDGGGYTF
TGTGCCAGCAGTTTAGGTAGGGATGGAGGAGGCTACACCTTC
>-|TRBV10-3|TRBJ1-2|-
CAISEKGPNYGYTF
TGTGCCATCAGTGAGAAGGGTCCTAACTATGGCTACACCTTC
>TRBD1|TRBV2|TRBJ2-1|-
CASSRGDRGPSNEQFF
TGTGCCAGCAGCCGGGGGGACAGGGGCCCCTCGAATGAGCAGTTCTTC
>-|TRBV20-1|TRBJ2-3|-
CSATPRDSQYF
TGCAGTGCTACGCCAAGGGATTCGCAGTATTTT
>-|TRBV12-3/TRBV12-4|TRBJ2-7|-
CASSSQGTYEQYF
TGTGCCAGCAGTTCCCAGGGGACCTACGAGCAGTACTTC
>TRBD1|TRBV4-3|TRBJ1-6|-
CASSQERTGGTLGNSPLHF
TGCGCCAGCAGCCAAGAAAGGACAGGGGGAACGCTCGGCAATTCACCCCTCCACTTT
>-|TRBV5-1|TRBJ2-7|-
CASTLGGTAPAEQYF
TGCGCCAGCACCCTTGGTGGGACGGCCCCCGCCGAGCAGTACTTC
>TRBD1|TRBV5-1|TRBJ2-7|-
CASSWGQGASYEQYF
TGCGCCAGCAGCTGGGGACAGGGGGCCTCCTACGAGCAGTACTTC
>-|TRBV7-6|TRBJ2-7|-
CASSLGPPGLSTYEQYF
TGTGCCAGCAGCTTAGGTCCTCCCGGACTATCGACCTACGAGCAGTACTTC
>TRBD2|TRBV4-1|TRBJ2-3|-
CASSHRSLREGDTQYF
TGCGCCAGCAGCCATCGGAGTCTGAGGGAGGGAGATACGCAGTATTTT
>-|TRBV6-4|TRBJ2-3|-
CASSDSAPGVGADTQYF
TGTGCCAGCAGTGACTCAGCGCCGGGTGTAGGAGCAGATACGCAGTATTTT
>-|TRBV6-5|TRBJ2-1|-
CASSQQLYNEQFF
TGTGCCAGCAGCCAACAGCTATACAATGAGCAGTTCTTC
>-|TRBV11-2|TRBJ2-1|-
CASSLGDGSYNEQFF
TGTGCCAGCAGCTTAGGCGACGGGTCCTACAATGAGCAGTTCTTC
>TRBD1|TRBV15|TRBJ1-5|-
CATSRAGTGNQPQHF
TGTGCCACCAGCAGGGCCGGGACAGGCAATCAGCCCCAGCATTTT
>TRBD2|TRBV5-4|TRBJ2-5|-
CASSLDLAGAVVETQYF
TGTGCCAGCAGCTTGGATCTAGCGGGGGCCGTGGTAGAGACCCAGTACTTC
>TRBD1|TRBV3-1/TRBV3-2|TRBJ2-3|-
CASSRGQMTDTQYF
TGTGCCAGCAGCCGGGGACAGATGACAGATACGCAGTATTTT